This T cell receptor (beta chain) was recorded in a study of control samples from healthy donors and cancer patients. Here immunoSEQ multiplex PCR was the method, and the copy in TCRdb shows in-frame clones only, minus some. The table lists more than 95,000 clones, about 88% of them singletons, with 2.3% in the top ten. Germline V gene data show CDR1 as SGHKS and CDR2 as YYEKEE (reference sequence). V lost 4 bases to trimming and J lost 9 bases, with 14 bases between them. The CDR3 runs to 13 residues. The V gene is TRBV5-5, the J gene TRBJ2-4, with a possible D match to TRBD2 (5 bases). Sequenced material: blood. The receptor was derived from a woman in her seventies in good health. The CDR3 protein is CASSGHGEGIQYF. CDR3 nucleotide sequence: TGTGCCAGCAGCGGCCACGGGGAAGGCATTCAGTACTTC.